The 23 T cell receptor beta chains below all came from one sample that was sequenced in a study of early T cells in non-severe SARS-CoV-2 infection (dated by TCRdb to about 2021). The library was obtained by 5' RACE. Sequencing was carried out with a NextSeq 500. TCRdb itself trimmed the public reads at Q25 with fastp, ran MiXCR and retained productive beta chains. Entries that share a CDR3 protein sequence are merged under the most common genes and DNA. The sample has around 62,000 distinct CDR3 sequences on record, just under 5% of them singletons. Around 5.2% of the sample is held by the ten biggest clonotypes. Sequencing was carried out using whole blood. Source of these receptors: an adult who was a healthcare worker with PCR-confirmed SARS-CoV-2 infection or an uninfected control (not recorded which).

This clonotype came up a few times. This CDR3 is CAISQGQNTDTQYF. For the CDR3, the DNA is TGTGCCATCAGTCAGGGACAGAACACAGATACGCAGTATTTT. V usage is TRBV10-3 and J usage is TRBJ2-3, with TRBD1 matching over 7 bases. CDR3 length equals 14 residues. J lost 2 bases, V lost 5 bases, and 4 bases had no gene match. From germline, CDR1 is ENHRY and CDR2 SYGVKD.

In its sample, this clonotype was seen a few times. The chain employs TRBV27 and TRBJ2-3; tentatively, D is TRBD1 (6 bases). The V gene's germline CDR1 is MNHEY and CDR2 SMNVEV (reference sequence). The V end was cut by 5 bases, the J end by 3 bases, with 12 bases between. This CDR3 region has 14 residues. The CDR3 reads CASSRGQRTDTQYF. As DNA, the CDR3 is TGTGCCAGCAGTCGCGGACAGAGGACAGATACGCAGTATTTT.

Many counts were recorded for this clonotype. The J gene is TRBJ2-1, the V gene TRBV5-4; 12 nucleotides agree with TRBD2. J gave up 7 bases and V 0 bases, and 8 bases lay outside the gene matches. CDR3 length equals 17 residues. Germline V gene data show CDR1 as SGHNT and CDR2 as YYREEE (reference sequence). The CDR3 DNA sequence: TGTGCCAGCAGCTTGGTGGCTAGCGGGGGGGCTTGGAATGAGCAGTTCTTC. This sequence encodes CASSLVASGGAWNEQFF.

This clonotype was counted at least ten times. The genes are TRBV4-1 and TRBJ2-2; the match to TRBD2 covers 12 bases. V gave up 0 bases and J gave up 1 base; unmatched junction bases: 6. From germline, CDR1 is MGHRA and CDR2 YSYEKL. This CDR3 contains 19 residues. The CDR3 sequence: CASSQDRTSGAMNTGELFF. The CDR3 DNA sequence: TGCGCCAGCAGCCAAGATCGGACTAGCGGGGCAATGAACACCGGGGAGCTGTTTTTT.

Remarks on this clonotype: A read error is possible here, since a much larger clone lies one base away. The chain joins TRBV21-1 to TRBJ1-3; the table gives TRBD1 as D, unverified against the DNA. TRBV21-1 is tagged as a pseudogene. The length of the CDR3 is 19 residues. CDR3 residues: CASSNLLDQQGEAGNTIYF. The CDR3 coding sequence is TGTGCCAGCAGCAATCTTCTCGACCAACAGGGAGAAGCTGGAAACACCATATATTTT.

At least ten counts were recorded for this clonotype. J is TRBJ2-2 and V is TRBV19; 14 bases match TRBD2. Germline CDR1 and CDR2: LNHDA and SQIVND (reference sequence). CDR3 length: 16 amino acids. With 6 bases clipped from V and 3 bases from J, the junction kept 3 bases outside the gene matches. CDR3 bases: TGTGCCAGTAGCTGGGGACTAGCGGGAGACACCGGGGAGCTGTTTTTT. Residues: CASSWGLAGDTGELFF.

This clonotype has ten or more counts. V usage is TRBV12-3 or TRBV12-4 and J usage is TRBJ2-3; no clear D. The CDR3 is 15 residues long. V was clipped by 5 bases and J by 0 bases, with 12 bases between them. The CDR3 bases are TGTGCCAGCAGTCCCCTAGACGGGAGCACAGATACGCAGTATTTT. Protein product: CASSPLDGSTDTQYF.

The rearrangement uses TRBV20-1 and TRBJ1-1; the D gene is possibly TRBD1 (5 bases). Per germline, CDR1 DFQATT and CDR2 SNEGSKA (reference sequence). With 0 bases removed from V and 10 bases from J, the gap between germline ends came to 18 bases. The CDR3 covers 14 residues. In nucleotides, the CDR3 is TGCAGTGCTAGAGACTTCCAGGGATCCGGGGGAGCTTTCTTT. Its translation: CSARDFQGSGGAFF.

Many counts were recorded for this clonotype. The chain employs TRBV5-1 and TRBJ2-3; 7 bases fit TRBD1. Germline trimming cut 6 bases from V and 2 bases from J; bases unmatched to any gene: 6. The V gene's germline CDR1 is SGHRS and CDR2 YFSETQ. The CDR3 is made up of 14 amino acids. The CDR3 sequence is CASTEQGNTDTQYF. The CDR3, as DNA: TGCGCCAGCACCGAACAGGGGAACACAGATACGCAGTATTTT.

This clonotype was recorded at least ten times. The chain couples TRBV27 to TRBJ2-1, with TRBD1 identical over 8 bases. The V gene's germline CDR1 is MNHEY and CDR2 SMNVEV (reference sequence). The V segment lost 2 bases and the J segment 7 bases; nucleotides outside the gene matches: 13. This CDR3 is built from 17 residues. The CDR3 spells CASSLARDRWRRNEQFF. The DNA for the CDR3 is TGTGCCAGCAGTTTAGCCCGGGACAGGTGGCGTAGGAATGAGCAGTTCTTC.

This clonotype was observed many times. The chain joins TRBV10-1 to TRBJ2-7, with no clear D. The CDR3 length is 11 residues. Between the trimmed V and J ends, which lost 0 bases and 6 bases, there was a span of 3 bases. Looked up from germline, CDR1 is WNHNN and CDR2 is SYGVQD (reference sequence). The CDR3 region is CASSESTEQYF. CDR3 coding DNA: TGCGCCAGCAGTGAGTCGACCGAGCAGTACTTC.

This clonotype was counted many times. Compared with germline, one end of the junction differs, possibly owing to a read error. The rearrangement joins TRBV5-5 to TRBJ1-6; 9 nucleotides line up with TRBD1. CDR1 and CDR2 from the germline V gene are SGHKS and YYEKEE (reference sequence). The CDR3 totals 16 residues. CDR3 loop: CASSFLAGQGNSPLLF. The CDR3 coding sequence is TGTGCCAGCAGCTTTTTAGCCGGACAGGGGAATTCACCCCTCCTCTTT.

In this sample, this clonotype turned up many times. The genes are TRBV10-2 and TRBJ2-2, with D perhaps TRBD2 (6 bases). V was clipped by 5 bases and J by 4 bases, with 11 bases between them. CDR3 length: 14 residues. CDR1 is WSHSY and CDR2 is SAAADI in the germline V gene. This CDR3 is CASSWMGGTGELFF. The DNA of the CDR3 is TGCGCCAGCAGTTGGATGGGGGGCACCGGGGAGCTGTTTTTT.

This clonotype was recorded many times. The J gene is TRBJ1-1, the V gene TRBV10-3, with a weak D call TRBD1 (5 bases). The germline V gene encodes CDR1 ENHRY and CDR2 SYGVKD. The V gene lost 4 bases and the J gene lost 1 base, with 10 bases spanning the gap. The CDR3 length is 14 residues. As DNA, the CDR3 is TGTGCCATCAGTGGCCGGGGCCCGAACACTGAAGCTTTCTTT. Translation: CAISGRGPNTEAFF.

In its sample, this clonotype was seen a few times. The CDR3 nucleotides read TGCAGTGCCAGCCTCGGGACCGAAGGGGAGACCCAGTACTTC. Protein product: CSASLGTEGETQYF. The chain joins TRBV20-1 to TRBJ2-5, with D perhaps matching TRBD1 or TRBD2 (5 bases each). Per germline, CDR1 DFQATT and CDR2 SNEGSKA (reference sequence). The CDR3 is made up of 14 amino acids. V lost 6 bases, J lost 5 bases, and 19 bases lay in between.

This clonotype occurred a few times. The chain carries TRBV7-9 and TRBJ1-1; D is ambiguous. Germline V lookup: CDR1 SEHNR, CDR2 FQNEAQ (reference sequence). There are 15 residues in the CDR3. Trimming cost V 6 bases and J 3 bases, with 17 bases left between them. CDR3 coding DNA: TGTGCCAGCAGGGGATTCCGCGGAGGTGACACTGAAGCTTTCTTT. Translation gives CASRGFRGGDTEAFF. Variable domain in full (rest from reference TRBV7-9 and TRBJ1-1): DTGVSQNPRHKITKRGQNVTFRCDPISEHNRLYWYRQTLGQGPEFLTYFQNEAQLEKSRLLSDRFSAERPKGSFSTLEIQRTEQGDSAMYLCASRGFRGGDTEAFFGQGTRLTVV.

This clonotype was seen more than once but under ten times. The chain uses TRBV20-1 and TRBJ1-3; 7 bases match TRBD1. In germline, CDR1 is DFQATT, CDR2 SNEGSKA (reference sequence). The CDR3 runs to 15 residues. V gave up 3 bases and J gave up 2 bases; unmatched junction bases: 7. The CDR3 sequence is CSARPIDRAGNTIYF. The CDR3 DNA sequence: TGCAGTGCTAGGCCAATCGACAGGGCTGGAAACACCATATATTTT.

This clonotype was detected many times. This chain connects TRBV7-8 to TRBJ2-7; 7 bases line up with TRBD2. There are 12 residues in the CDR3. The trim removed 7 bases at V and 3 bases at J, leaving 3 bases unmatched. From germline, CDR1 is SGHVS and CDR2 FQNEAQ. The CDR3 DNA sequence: TGTGCCAGCATTGGGGGGGACTACGAGCAGTACTTC. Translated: CASIGGDYEQYF.

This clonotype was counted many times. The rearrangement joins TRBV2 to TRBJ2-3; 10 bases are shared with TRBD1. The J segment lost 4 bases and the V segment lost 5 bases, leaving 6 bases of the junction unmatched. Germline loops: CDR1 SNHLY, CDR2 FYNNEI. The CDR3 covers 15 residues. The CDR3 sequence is CASSRPGQGPDTQYF. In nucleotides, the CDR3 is TGTGCCAGCAGTAGGCCGGGACAGGGGCCAGATACGCAGTATTTT.

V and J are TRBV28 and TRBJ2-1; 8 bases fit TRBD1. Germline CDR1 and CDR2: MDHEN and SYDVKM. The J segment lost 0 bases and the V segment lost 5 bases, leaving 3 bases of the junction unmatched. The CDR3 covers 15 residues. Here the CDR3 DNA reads TGTGCCAGCAGTATGACAGGGGCCTCCTACAATGAGCAGTTCTTC. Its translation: CASSMTGASYNEQFF.

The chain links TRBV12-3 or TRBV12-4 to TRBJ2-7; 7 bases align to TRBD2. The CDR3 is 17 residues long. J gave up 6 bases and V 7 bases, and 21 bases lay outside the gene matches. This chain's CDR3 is CASTPTRGVYSGGEQYF. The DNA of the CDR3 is TGTGCCAGCACCCCAACCCGGGGGGTGTATTCCGGGGGCGAGCAGTACTTC.

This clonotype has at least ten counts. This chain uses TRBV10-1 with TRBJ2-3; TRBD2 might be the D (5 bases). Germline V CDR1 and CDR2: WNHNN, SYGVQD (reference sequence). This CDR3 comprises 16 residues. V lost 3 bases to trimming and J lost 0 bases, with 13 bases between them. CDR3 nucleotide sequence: TGCGCCAGCAGTGATACAAAGCGGACTAGCACAGATACGCAGTATTTT. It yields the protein CASSDTKRTSTDTQYF.

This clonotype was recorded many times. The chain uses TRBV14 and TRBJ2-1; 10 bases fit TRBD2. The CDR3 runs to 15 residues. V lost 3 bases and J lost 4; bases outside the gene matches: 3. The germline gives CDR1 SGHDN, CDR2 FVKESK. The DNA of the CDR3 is TGTGCCAGCAGCCATCCTAGCGGGAGTTACAATGAGCAGTTCTTC. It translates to CASSHPSGSYNEQFF.